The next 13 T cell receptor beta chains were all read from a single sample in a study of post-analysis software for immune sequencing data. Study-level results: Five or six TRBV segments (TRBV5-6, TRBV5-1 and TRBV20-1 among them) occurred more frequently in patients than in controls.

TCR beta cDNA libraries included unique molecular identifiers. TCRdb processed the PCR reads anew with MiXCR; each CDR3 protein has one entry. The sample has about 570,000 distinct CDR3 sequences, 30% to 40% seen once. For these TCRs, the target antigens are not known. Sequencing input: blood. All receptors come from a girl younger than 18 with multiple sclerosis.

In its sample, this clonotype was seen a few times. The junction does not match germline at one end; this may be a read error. The CDR3 is CVSSAAGTSTDTQYF. CDR3 DNA: TGTGTCAGCAGCGCAGCGGGGACTAGCACAGATACGCAGTATTTT. V and J are TRBV11-1 and TRBJ2-3, with 7 bases identical to TRBD2. The CDR3 totals 15 residues. The germline V gene has CDR1 SGHAT and CDR2 FQDESV (reference sequence). The complete variable domain, with remaining parts taken from reference TRBV11-1 and TRBJ2-3, reads EAEVAQSPRYKITEKSQAVAFWCDPISGHATLYWYRQILGQGPELLVQFQDESVVDDSQLPKDRFSAERLKGVDSTLKIQPAELGDSAMYLCVSSAAGTSTDTQYFGPGTRLTVL.

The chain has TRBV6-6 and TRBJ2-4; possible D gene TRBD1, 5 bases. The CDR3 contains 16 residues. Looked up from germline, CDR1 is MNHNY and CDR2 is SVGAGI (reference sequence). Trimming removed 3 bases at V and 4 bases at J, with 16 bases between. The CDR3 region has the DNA TGTGCCAGCAGTTATGGGCAGGGTCGTATTAAAAACATTCAGTACTTC. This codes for CASSYGQGRIKNIQYF.

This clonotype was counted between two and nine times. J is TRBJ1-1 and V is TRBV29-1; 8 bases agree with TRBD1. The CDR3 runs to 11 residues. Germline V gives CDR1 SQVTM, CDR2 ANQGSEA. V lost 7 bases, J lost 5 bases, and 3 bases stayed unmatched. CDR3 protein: CSATGETEAFF. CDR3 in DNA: TGCAGCGCGACAGGGGAGACTGAAGCTTTCTTT.

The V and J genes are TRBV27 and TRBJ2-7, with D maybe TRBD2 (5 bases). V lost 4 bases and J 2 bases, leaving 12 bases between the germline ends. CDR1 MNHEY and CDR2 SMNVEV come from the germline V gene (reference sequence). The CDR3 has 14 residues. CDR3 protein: CASSYSLGAYEQYF. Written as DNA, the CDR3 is TGTGCCAGCAGTTACTCTCTGGGAGCCTACGAGCAGTACTTC.

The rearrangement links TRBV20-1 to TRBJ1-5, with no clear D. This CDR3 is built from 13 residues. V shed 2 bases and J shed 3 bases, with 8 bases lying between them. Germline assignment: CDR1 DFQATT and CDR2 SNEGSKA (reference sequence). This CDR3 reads CSARRVINQPQHF. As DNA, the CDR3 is TGCAGTGCTAGAAGGGTCATCAATCAGCCCCAGCATTTT.

This CDR3 reads CASPPTGRIGNEQFF. The DNA for the CDR3 is TGTGCCAGCCCCCCCACAGGGAGGATCGGCAATGAGCAGTTCTTC. The rearrangement joins TRBV2 to TRBJ2-1; D possibly uses TRBD1 or TRBD2 (6 bases each). The germline V gene encodes CDR1 SNHLY and CDR2 FYNNEI. The length of the CDR3 is 15 residues. V dropped 8 bases and J dropped 6 bases, with 20 bases sitting between them.

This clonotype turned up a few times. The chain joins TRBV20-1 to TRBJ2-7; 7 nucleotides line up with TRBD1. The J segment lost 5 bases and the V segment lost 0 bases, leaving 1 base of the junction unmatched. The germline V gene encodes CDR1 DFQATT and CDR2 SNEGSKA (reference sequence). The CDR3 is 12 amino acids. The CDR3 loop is CSAREGGHEQYF. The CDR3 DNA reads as TGCAGTGCTAGAGAAGGGGGCCACGAGCAGTACTTC.

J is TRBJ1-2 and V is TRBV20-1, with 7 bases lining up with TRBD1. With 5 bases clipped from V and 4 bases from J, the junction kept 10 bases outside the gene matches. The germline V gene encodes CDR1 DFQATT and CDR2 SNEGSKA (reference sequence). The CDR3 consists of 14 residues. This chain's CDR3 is CSASPGQVGYGYTF. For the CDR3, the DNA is TGCAGTGCTTCCCCCGGACAGGTCGGCTATGGCTACACCTTC.

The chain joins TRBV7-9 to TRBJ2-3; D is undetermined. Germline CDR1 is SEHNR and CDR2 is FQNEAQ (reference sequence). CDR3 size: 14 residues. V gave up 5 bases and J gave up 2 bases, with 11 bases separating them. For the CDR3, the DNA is TGTGCCAGCAGCCCAGAGAACCCCACAGATACGCAGTATTTT. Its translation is CASSPENPTDTQYF.

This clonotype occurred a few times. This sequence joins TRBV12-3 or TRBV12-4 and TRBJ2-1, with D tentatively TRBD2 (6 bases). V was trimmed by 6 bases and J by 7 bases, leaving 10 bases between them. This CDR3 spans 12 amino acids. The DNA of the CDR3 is TGTGCCAGCAGGCTACTAGCTAATGAGCAGTTCTTC. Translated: CASRLLANEQFF.

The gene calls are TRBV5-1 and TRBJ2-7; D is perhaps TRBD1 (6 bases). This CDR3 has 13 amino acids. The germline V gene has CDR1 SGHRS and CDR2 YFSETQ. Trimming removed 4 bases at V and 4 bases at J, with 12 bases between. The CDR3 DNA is TGCGCCAGCAGCCCCGGACAGTTTTACGAGCAGTACTTC. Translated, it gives CASSPGQFYEQYF.

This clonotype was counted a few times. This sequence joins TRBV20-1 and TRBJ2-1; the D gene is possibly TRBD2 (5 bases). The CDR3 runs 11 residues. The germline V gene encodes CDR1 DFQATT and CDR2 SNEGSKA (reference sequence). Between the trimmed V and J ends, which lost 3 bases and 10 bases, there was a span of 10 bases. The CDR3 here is CSASNGGEQFF. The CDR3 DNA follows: TGCAGTGCTAGTAACGGCGGGGAGCAGTTCTTC.

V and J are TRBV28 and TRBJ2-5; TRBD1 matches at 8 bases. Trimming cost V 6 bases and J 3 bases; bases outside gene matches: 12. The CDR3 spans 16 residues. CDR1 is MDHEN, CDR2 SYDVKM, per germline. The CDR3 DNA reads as TGTGCCAGCAGGGCCGGACAGGGTCAAGGGGAAGAGACCCAGTACTTC. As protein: CASRAGQGQGEETQYF.